A single sample is the source of the 27 T cell receptor beta chains below, sequenced in a study of blood T cells in healthy people across ages. Combining a sample-barcoded 5' primer with a J-beta primer mix, a second PCR ran for roughly 7 to 11 cycles. MiXCR was run by TCRdb on the 5' RACE reads, yielding one entry per CDR3 protein. The profile covers about 1.4 million distinct CDR3 sequences, with almost 60% appearing a single time and over 5% taken by the ten largest. The sequenced material came from blood. Receptor source: a man in his late teens or twenties in good health.

This chain uses TRBV20-1 with TRBJ1-1; D possibly corresponds to TRBD1 (6 bases). Trimming left V 4 bases short and J 0 bases short, with 12 bases between. The CDR3 extends over 14 amino acids. The germline gives CDR1 DFQATT, CDR2 SNEGSKA (reference sequence). For the CDR3, the DNA is TGCAGTGCTAACACAGGGAGGTTGAACACTGAAGCTTTCTTT. It is translated as CSANTGRLNTEAFF.

The chain carries TRBV27 and TRBJ2-1, with 12 bases fitting TRBD2. Germline V gives CDR1 MNHEY, CDR2 SMNVEV (reference sequence). V lost 5 bases to trimming and J lost 0 bases; unmatched junction nucleotides: 5. This CDR3 is 17 amino acids long. The CDR3 is CASSLLAGGSSYNEQFF. The CDR3 region has the DNA TGTGCCAGCAGTCTACTAGCGGGAGGCAGCTCCTACAATGAGCAGTTCTTC.

V and J are TRBV7-2 and TRBJ2-7; tentatively, D is TRBD2 (5 bases). V lost 1 base and J lost 5, with 9 bases in between. Per germline, CDR1 SGHTA and CDR2 FQGNSA. The CDR3 covers 13 residues. The CDR3 coding sequence is TGTGCCAGCAGCTTAGTATGGGGAGACGAGCAGTACTTC. This encodes CASSLVWGDEQYF. Complete variable domain (other parts from reference TRBV7-2 and TRBJ2-7): GAGVSQSPSNKVTEKGKDVELRCDPISGHTALYWYRQSLGQGLEFLIYFQGNSAPDKSGLPSDRFSAERTGGSVSTLTIQRTQQEDSAVYLCASSLVWGDEQYFGPGTRLTVT.

The CDR3 sequence: CASSLAVGQGGSPLHF. CDR3 coding DNA: TGTGCCAGCAGCTTGGCCGTGGGTCAGGGAGGATCACCCCTCCACTTT. The chain is built from TRBV5-4 and TRBJ1-6; a possible D gene is TRBD1 (5 bases). Trimming stripped 0 bases from V and 10 bases from J, with 17 bases between. CDR3 size: 16 residues. Germline V gene lookup returns CDR1 SGHNT and CDR2 YYREEE (reference sequence).

The chain couples TRBV4-1 to TRBJ2-4; a weak D match, TRBD2 (5 bases). Near its end, the DNA agrees better with TRBJ2-7, so the J call may be wrong. In germline, CDR1 is MGHRA, CDR2 YSYEKL. The CDR3 runs 15 residues. The CDR3 loop is CASSQAGMGAYEQYF. Written as DNA, the CDR3 is TGCGCCAGCAGCCAAGCTGGGATGGGAGCGTACGAGCAGTACTTC.

This clonotype was observed a handful of times. The chain is built from TRBV20-1 and TRBJ2-7, with D hard to call. V lost 0 bases and J lost 3, with 9 bases in between. The CDR3 runs to 13 residues. CDR1 and CDR2 from the germline V gene are DFQATT and SNEGSKA (reference sequence). CDR3 coding DNA: TGCAGTGCTAGAGATCTCGTAGGCTACGAGCAGTACTTC. It is translated as CSARDLVGYEQYF.

This chain links TRBV18 with TRBJ1-1; D remains unclear. The V gene lost 2 bases and the J gene lost 1 base, with 8 bases spanning the gap. Germline V gives CDR1 KGHSH, CDR2 LQKENI. The CDR3 sequence is 14 residues long. This chain's CDR3 is CASSPYAANTEAFF. CDR3 coding DNA: TGTGCCAGCTCACCATATGCAGCGAACACTGAAGCTTTCTTT.

The table lists this clonotype with a count of one. The chain recombines TRBV5-1 with TRBJ2-6, with D tentatively TRBD1 (6 bases). Per the germline V gene, CDR1 is SGHRS and CDR2 is YFSETQ. CDR3 length equals 16 residues. Trimming left V 5 bases short and J 0 bases short, with 12 bases between. Written as DNA, the CDR3 is TGCGCCAGCAGTATTGGACAGTTCTCTGGGGCCAACGTCCTGACTTTC. It yields the protein CASSIGQFSGANVLTF.

The J gene is TRBJ1-1, the V gene TRBV7-9; the D is unclear. The CDR3 spans 12 residues. V shed 2 bases and J shed 11 bases, with 12 bases lying between them. CDR1 is SEHNR and CDR2 is FQNEAQ in the germline V gene (reference sequence). The CDR3 DNA sequence: TGTGCCAGCAGCTTACTCGCACTTATGGCTTTCTTT. Protein sequence: CASSLLALMAFF.

This clonotype was counted only a few times. This chain joins TRBV2 and TRBJ1-5; weak D call: TRBD1 (6 bases). This CDR3 is built from 16 residues. Trimming shortened V by 4 bases and J by 2 bases, and 15 bases separated the two germline ends. From germline, CDR1 is SNHLY and CDR2 FYNNEI. The CDR3 sequence is CASSAFRGQGNQPQHF. CDR3 nucleotides: TGTGCCAGCAGTGCTTTCAGGGGCCAGGGCAATCAGCCCCAGCATTTT.

This chain uses TRBV7-9 with TRBJ2-7; D may be TRBD1 (6 bases). This CDR3 is built from 15 residues. Per the germline V gene, CDR1 is SEHNR and CDR2 is FQNEAQ (reference sequence). V was clipped by 5 bases and J by 0 bases, with 14 bases between them. CDR3 coding DNA: TGTGCCAGCAGCGAGAACAGGGAGCTCTCCTACGAGCAGTACTTC. Its protein is CASSENRELSYEQYF. Together with reference TRBV7-9 and TRBJ2-7, the CDR3 gives the full variable domain: DTGVSQNPRHKITKRGQNVTFRCDPISEHNRLYWYRQTLGQGPEFLTYFQNEAQLEKSRLLSDRFSAERPKGSFSTLEIQRTEQGDSAMYLCASSENRELSYEQYFGPGTRLTVT.

The rearrangement joins TRBV5-1 to TRBJ1-6; no definite D call. Germline assignment: CDR1 SGHRS and CDR2 YFSETQ. The CDR3 totals 16 residues. The V and J ends lost 0 bases and 8 bases respectively, with 15 bases between them. The DNA for the CDR3 is TGCGCCAGCAGCTTGGGGCAATCTAAGACCGATTCACCCCTCCACTTT. Residues: CASSLGQSKTDSPLHF.

V is TRBV2 and J is TRBJ2-7; 9 bases are a match to TRBD1. The J call may be faulty, since TRBJ2-5 better matches the DNA end. CDR3 size: 13 residues. CDR1 is SNHLY, CDR2 FYNNEI, per germline. The CDR3 coding sequence is TGTGCCACCACCAGGGACAGGGCTAAGACCCAGTACTTC. As protein: CATTRDRAKTQYF.

The V call is TRBV12-5, the J call TRBJ2-1, with 9 bases matching TRBD2. V lost 6 bases, J lost 7 bases, and 4 bases stayed unmatched. The CDR3 totals 13 residues. Germline V gene data show CDR1 as LGHNT and CDR2 as FRNRAP. The CDR3 DNA reads as TGTGCTAGTGGCAGGACTAGCGCGAATGAGCAGTTCTTC. Protein sequence: CASGRTSANEQFF.

This clonotype was found a few times. The chain couples TRBV20-1 to TRBJ2-1; D is ambiguous. Between the trimmed V and J ends, which lost 2 bases and 5 bases, there was a span of 10 bases. The V gene's germline CDR1 is DFQATT and CDR2 SNEGSKA (reference sequence). The CDR3 spans 13 residues. CDR3 nucleotides: TGCAGTGCTAGAAAGGATGGAAACAATGAGCAGTTCTTC. Its protein product is CSARKDGNNEQFF.

In nucleotides, the CDR3 is TGTGCCAGCGCACTAGCGGGAGGGGATGAGCAGTTCTTC. Protein: CASALAGGDEQFF. The V call is TRBV11-2, the J call TRBJ2-1; the match to TRBD2 covers 13 bases. Germline V CDR1 and CDR2: SGHAT, FQNNGV. The CDR3 totals 13 residues. The J segment lost 8 bases and the V segment lost 8 bases, leaving 3 bases of the junction unmatched.

There are a few counts of this clonotype. This chain uses TRBV5-1 with TRBJ2-7, with D possibly TRBD1 on 6 matching bases. CDR1 is SGHRS, CDR2 YFSETQ, per germline. V was shortened by 4 bases and J by 0 bases, with 11 bases between the two germline ends. CDR3 length: 14 residues. DNA for the CDR3: TGCGCCAGCAGCGGGGGACACAACTCCTACGAGCAGTACTTC. This sequence encodes CASSGGHNSYEQYF.

The chain combines TRBV10-3 with TRBJ2-3; 11 bases match TRBD2. The CDR3 has 13 residues. Germline lookup yields CDR1 ENHRY and CDR2 SYGVKD. V shed 10 bases, J shed 5 bases, and the junction held 5 bases outside the gene matches. This CDR3 reads CATGTSGGDTQYF. CDR3 bases: TGTGCCACCGGGACTAGCGGAGGAGATACGCAGTATTTT.

DNA of the CDR3: TGCAGTGCTAAGGTCGGGCGCTCCTCCTACGAGCAGTACTTC. Amino acid sequence: CSAKVGRSSYEQYF. V is TRBV20-1 and J is TRBJ2-7; no reliable D call. CDR1 is DFQATT, CDR2 SNEGSKA, per germline (reference sequence). This CDR3 is built from 14 residues. Trimming took off 4 bases at V and 0 bases at J, with 13 bases between the two ends.

The rearrangement uses TRBV6-2 or TRBV6-3 and TRBJ2-1, with no clear D. The CDR3 loop spans 13 amino acids. V dropped 2 bases and J dropped 7 bases, with 9 bases sitting between them. The germline CDR1 and CDR2 sequences are MNHEY and SVGEGT. CDR3 sequence: CASSYRYSNEQFF. The DNA for the CDR3 is TGTGCCAGCAGTTACCGTTATTCGAATGAGCAGTTCTTC.

This clonotype was detected only a few times. The V and J genes are TRBV5-1 and TRBJ2-3; D might be TRBD2 (6 bases). Between the trimmed V and J ends, which lost 1 base and 2 bases, there was a span of 14 bases. The CDR3 is 16 residues long. The germline V gene encodes CDR1 SGHRS and CDR2 YFSETQ. CDR3 bases: TGCGCCAGCAGCTTGACTGGGAGGCCTAACACAGATACGCAGTATTTT. It translates to CASSLTGRPNTDTQYF.

This clonotype was seen a handful of times. The CDR3 DNA is TGTGCCAGCAGCTCTCTTGCGGGGGGGCACTACAATGAGCAGTTCTTC. Protein product: CASSSLAGGHYNEQFF. This chain joins TRBV7-9 and TRBJ2-1, with 9 positions matching TRBD2. Trimming took 4 bases from V and 3 from J; bases not matched to a gene: 7. Germline V lookup: CDR1 SEHNR, CDR2 FQNEAQ (reference sequence). The CDR3 sequence is 16 residues long.

The chain uses TRBV5-1 and TRBJ2-5; 7 bases line up with TRBD2. With V trimmed by 3 bases and J by 4 bases, 3 bases remained unmatched. The CDR3 has 13 amino acids. Germline V lookup: CDR1 SGHRS, CDR2 YFSETQ. CDR3 protein: CASSSGLIETQYF. CDR3 nucleotide sequence: TGCGCCAGCAGCTCGGGACTAATAGAGACCCAGTACTTC.

This chain connects TRBV20-1 to TRBJ2-7; D is perhaps TRBD2 (5 bases). V was pared by 1 base and J by 2 bases, with 6 bases between. This CDR3 has 12 amino acids. From germline, CDR1 is DFQATT and CDR2 SNEGSKA (reference sequence). As DNA, the CDR3 is TGCAGTGCTAGAGTACTAGCCTACGAGCAGTACTTC. Translating gives CSARVLAYEQYF.

The gene calls are TRBV11-2 and TRBJ2-7, with 7 bases lining up with TRBD1. The J segment lost 4 bases and the V segment lost 4 bases, leaving 7 bases of the junction unmatched. This CDR3 contains 14 residues. Germline-derived CDR1 and CDR2 are SGHAT and FQNNGV. This CDR3 is CASSSTRGWYEQYF. The DNA of the CDR3 is TGTGCCAGCAGCTCAACCAGGGGGTGGTACGAGCAGTACTTC.

This chain joins TRBV4-1 and TRBJ1-5, with 7 bases identical to TRBD1. V shed 5 bases and J 6 bases; nucleotides not matched to a gene: 7. The germline CDR1 and CDR2 sequences are MGHRA and YSYEKL. CDR3 length: 14 amino acids. DNA for the CDR3: TGCGCCAGCAGCACCAGACAGGGAGGTCAGCCCCAGCATTTT. Its protein is CASSTRQGGQPQHF.

The chain has TRBV24-1 and TRBJ1-2; D unresolved. Trimming took 4 bases from V and 8 from J, leaving 13 bases between them. In germline, CDR1 is KGHDR, CDR2 SFDVKD. The length of the CDR3 is 13 residues. The CDR3 nucleotides are TGTGCCACCAGTGAATCCGGGAGTCGGGGCTACACCTTC. Translated, it gives CATSESGSRGYTF.